This T cell receptor beta chain came from a study of human T cells and chemical hapten exposure. Across the study: Patients, largely female, had alopecia areata, totalis or universalis.

This clonotype showed up just a few times. Its antigen is not known. Time point here: patch test 2, 6 weeks after DPC sensitization. Treatment: therapeutic diphenylcyclopropenone sensitization with weekly scalp DPC. General study findings and limits: Counts of expanded TCRs at PT1 were positively correlated with patch test score.

Germline assignment: CDR1 DFQATT and CDR2 SNEGSKA (reference sequence). The CDR3 extends over 14 amino acids. V gave up 6 bases and J gave up 2 bases, with 17 bases separating them. Using its own MiXCR run on the RACE reads, TCRdb lists one record per CDR3 protein. The profile covers 110,000 to 150,000 distinct CDR3 sequences, with 12% appearing a single time and 1.3% to 1.5% taken by the ten largest. The material sequenced was whole blood, taken in connection with sensitization to the hapten diphenylcyclopropenone (DPC). The sequence derives from a woman between 50 and 59 years old with alopecia areata. Some clones in this sample may be carry-over from other donors' samples. V gene TRBV20-1 combines with J gene TRBJ2-7, with D possibly matching TRBD1 (6 bases). The CDR3 loop reads CSAAMRGHTYEQYF. In DNA form, the CDR3 reads TGCAGTGCCGCGATGAGGGGACATACCTACGAGCAGTACTTC.